These 10 T cell receptor beta chains were all obtained from the same sample, sequenced in a study of blood T cells in healthy people across ages. With a J-beta primer mix and a sample-barcoded 5' primer, a second PCR ran about 7 to 12 cycles. Via MiXCR, TCRdb re-called the 5' RACE reads, giving one row per CDR3 protein. The table lists about 780,000 distinct CDR3 sequences, 25% to 30% of them singletons. These data also featured in a second study, about T cells of mothers and their children.

The source material was blood. The receptors were gathered from a boy younger than 18 in good health.

The rearrangement joins TRBV6-6 to TRBJ1-3, with D possibly matching TRBD1 (5 bases). Germline V gene sequence: CDR1 MNHNY, CDR2 SVGAGI (reference sequence). Trimming took off 7 bases at V and 4 bases at J, with 20 bases between the two ends. This CDR3 region has 16 residues. CDR3 protein: CASTYGSGAQGNTIYF. CDR3 sequence (DNA): TGTGCCAGCACCTACGGGTCCGGGGCGCAGGGAAACACCATATATTTT.

This clonotype was counted between two and nine times. Sequence at one end of the junction differs from germline and may be a read error. The V and J genes are TRBV10-2 and TRBJ1-1; D perhaps matches TRBD1 (5 bases). The length of the CDR3 is 14 residues. Germline values: CDR1 WSHSY, CDR2 SAAADI. The CDR3 loop reads CANRTGPSNTGAFF. The DNA of the CDR3 is TGCGCCAACAGGACCGGGCCGTCGAACACTGGAGCTTTCTTT.

This clonotype occurred many times. The chain combines TRBV6-5 with TRBJ2-5; perhaps TRBD2 as D (6 bases). From germline, CDR1 is MNHEY and CDR2 SVGAGI. This CDR3 contains 14 residues. V lost 6 bases and J 4 bases, leaving 15 bases between the germline ends. The DNA for the CDR3 is TGTGCCAGCAGCCAGAGCGGGTTCGGAGAGACCCAGTACTTC. This encodes CASSQSGFGETQYF.

Only a few counts were recorded for this clonotype. The rearrangement joins TRBV4-1 to TRBJ2-5; 10 nucleotides match TRBD1. The CDR3 totals 16 residues. Looked up from germline, CDR1 is MGHRA and CDR2 is YSYEKL. V shed 3 bases and J 4 bases; nucleotides not matched to a gene: 8. The chain's CDR3 is CASSQAGTGESETQYF. The CDR3 nucleotides read TGCGCCAGCAGCCAGGCCGGGACAGGGGAGTCAGAGACCCAGTACTTC.

In this sample, this clonotype turned up a few times. The gene calls are TRBV29-1 and TRBJ2-3; D is ambiguous. Germline CDR1 reads SQVTM; CDR2 reads ANQGSEA. CDR3 length: 11 residues. Trimming removed 5 bases from V and 4 bases from J, with 7 bases in between. CDR3 coding DNA: TGCAGCGTTCGGGCCCCAGATACGCAGTATTTT. This codes for CSVRAPDTQYF.

The V call is TRBV2, the J call TRBJ1-4; TRBD1 might be the D (6 bases). Between the trimmed V and J ends, which lost 5 bases and 0 bases, there was a span of 13 bases. Germline V gene data show CDR1 as SNHLY and CDR2 as FYNNEI. This CDR3 is built from 16 residues. CDR3 nucleotide sequence: TGTGCCAGCAGTCCTTACGGACAGCCAACTAATGAAAAACTGTTTTTT. Its translation is CASSPYGQPTNEKLFF.

This clonotype was seen a handful of times. The rearrangement uses TRBV10-3 and TRBJ2-5, with D perhaps matching TRBD1 (5 bases). Trimming pared 3 bases from V and 0 bases from J, leaving 11 bases between. CDR3 length equals 15 residues. The germline V gene has CDR1 ENHRY and CDR2 SYGVKD. CDR3 in amino acids: CAISDEDTDQETQYF. In nucleotides, the CDR3 is TGTGCCATCAGTGACGAGGACACGGACCAAGAGACCCAGTACTTC.

The chain couples TRBV6-5 to TRBJ1-5; D gene ambiguous. Trimming cost V 4 bases and J 4 bases, with 14 bases left between them. Germline CDR1 is MNHEY and CDR2 is SVGAGI. This CDR3 has 15 residues. This CDR3 is CASSLGRTDNQPQHF. CDR3 sequence (DNA): TGTGCCAGCAGTTTGGGCCGGACGGATAATCAGCCCCAGCATTTT.

The chain combines TRBV28 with TRBJ1-3; a weak D match, TRBD1 (5 bases). Trimming removed 3 bases from V and 2 bases from J, with 11 bases in between. This CDR3 has 15 amino acids. CDR1 MDHEN and CDR2 SYDVKM come from the germline V gene. In DNA form, the CDR3 reads TGTGCCAGCAGTTTGCTCCAGGGCACTGGAAACACCATATATTTT. Residues: CASSLLQGTGNTIYF.

V and J are TRBV7-9 and TRBJ2-7; no definite D call. The ends were cut back, 5 bases at V and 3 bases at J, with 14 bases in the middle. The CDR3 is 14 residues long. The germline V gene encodes CDR1 SEHNR and CDR2 FQNEAQ (reference sequence). The CDR3 DNA follows: TGTGCCAGCAGCCTAAGTGGGGTCATCTACGAGCAGTACTTC. It yields the protein CASSLSGVIYEQYF. The whole variable domain, remainder taken from reference TRBV7-9 and TRBJ2-7, is DTGVSQNPRHKITKRGQNVTFRCDPISEHNRLYWYRQTLGQGPEFLTYFQNEAQLEKSRLLSDRFSAERPKGSFSTLEIQRTEQGDSAMYLCASSLSGVIYEQYFGPGTRLTVT.